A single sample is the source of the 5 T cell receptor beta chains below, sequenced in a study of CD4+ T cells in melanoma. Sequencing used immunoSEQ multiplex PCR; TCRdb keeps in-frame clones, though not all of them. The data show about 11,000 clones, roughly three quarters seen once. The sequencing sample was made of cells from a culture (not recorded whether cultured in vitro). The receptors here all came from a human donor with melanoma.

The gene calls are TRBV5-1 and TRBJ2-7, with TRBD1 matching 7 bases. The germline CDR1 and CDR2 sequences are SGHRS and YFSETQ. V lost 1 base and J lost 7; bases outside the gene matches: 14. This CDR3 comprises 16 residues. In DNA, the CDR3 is TGCGCCAGCAGCTTGTTAGGGACAGCCTCTTCCGGGGAGCAGTACTTC. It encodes CASSLLGTASSGEQYF.

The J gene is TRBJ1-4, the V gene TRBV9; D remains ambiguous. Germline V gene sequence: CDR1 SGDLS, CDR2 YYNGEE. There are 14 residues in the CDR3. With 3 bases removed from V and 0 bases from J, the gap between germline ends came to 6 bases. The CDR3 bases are TGTGCCAGCAGCGGTCGAGCAACTAATGAAAAACTGTTTTTT. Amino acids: CASSGRATNEKLFF. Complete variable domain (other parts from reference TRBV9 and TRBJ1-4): DSGVTQTPKHLITATGQRVTLRCSPRSGDLSVYWYQQSLDQGLQFLIQYYNGEERAKGNILERFSAQQFPDLHSELNLSSLELGDSALYFCASSGRATNEKLFFGSGTQLSVL.

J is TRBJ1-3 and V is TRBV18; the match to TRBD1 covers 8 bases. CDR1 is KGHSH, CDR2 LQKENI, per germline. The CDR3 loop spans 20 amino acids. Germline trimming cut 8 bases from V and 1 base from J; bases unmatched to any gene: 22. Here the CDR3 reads CASANLGGTGRPSSGNTIYF. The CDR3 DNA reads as TGTGCCAGCGCAAACCTTGGGGGGACAGGCCGTCCCTCTTCTGGAAACACCATATATTTT.

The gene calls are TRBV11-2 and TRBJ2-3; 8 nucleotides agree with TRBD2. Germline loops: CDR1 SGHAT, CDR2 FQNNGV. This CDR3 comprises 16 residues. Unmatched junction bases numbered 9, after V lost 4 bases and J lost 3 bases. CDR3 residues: CASSYGRAGVTDTQYF. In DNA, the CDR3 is TGTGCCAGCAGCTACGGGAGAGCGGGGGTGACAGATACGCAGTATTTT. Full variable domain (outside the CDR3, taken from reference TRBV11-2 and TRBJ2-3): EAGVAQSPRYKIIEKRQSVAFWCNPISGHATLYWYQQILGQGPKLLIQFQNNGVVDDSQLPKDRFSAERLKGVDSTLKIQPAKLEDSAVYLCASSYGRAGVTDTQYFGPGTRLTVL.

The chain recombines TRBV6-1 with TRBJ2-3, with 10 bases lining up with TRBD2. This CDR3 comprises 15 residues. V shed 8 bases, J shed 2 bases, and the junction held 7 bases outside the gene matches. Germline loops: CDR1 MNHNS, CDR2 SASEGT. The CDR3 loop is CASARTSGFTDTQYF. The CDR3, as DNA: TGTGCCAGCGCTAGGACTAGCGGATTCACAGATACGCAGTATTTT.